This is a list of T cell receptor beta chains from one sample in a study of blood T cell repertoires in COVID-19. Sequenced by immunoSEQ multiplex PCR; TCRdb stores in-frame clones only, minus some. The repertoire holds around 140,000 clones, with about 76% as singletons. Sequenced sample: peripheral blood. The receptors originated from a human donor in a cohort sampled during active COVID-19. The CDR3 runs from the conserved cysteine through the conserved F or W. Each record gives: D gene, V gene, clone size, CDR3 length, J gene, CDR3 DNA, CDR3 protein. The D gene is left open where the match is weak. Not every row has a clone size; where given, it reads once, few, many or a size class.

>TRBD1|TRBV19|NA|16|TRBJ2-7
TGTGCCAGTAGTAAGAGACCGGGACAGGCTTATCACGAGCAGTACTTC
CASSKRPGQAYHEQYF
>NA|TRBV2|NA|13|TRBJ2-5
TGTGCAATCACCTGGGGCTACCAAGAGACCCAGTACTTC
CAITWGYQETQYF
>NA|TRBV21-1|NA|14|TRBJ1-2
TGTGCCAGCAGCAACCGTCACGGGTACTATGGCTACACCTTC
CASSNRHGYYGYTF
>NA|TRBV28|NA|13|TRBJ1-5
TGTGCCAGCAGTCGACAGACCAATCAGCCCCAGCATTTT
CASSRQTNQPQHF
>TRBD2|TRBV4-1|NA|16|TRBJ2-7
TGCGCCAGCAGCCAGGGTCCGGAAGCGGGAATCTACGAGCAGTACTTC
CASSQGPEAGIYEQYF
>TRBD2|TRBV6-2/TRBV6-3|NA|15|TRBJ2-3
TGTGCCAGCAGCCGCGAGCGGGGACCCACAGATACGCAGTATTTT
CASSRERGPTDTQYF
>NA|TRBV5-1|NA|14|TRBJ2-7
TGCGCCAGCAACTTGAGCAGGGGGGCCTACGAGCAGTACTTC
CASNLSRGAYEQYF
>TRBD1|TRBV6-6|NA|16|TRBJ2-7
TGTGCCAGCAGTTACTCGTCCGGGACAGATCCCTACGAGCAGTACTTC
CASSYSSGTDPYEQYF
>TRBD1|TRBV7-2|NA|16|TRBJ1-2
TGTGCCAGCAGCACAATAGGGGGACAGACTAACTATGGCTACACCTTC
CASSTIGGQTNYGYTF
>NA|TRBV6-6|NA|12|TRBJ2-3
TGTGCCAGCAGTTACGGCCCAGATACGCAGTATTTT
CASSYGPDTQYF
>TRBD1|TRBV9|NA|15|TRBJ1-2
TGTGCCAGCAGCGTAGGAACAGGGGCGGGCTATGGCTACACCTTC
CASSVGTGAGYGYTF
>NA|TRBV28|NA|15|TRBJ2-6
TGTGCCAGCAGTCCTGACAGCTCTGGGGCCAACGTCCTGACTTTC
CASSPDSSGANVLTF
>NA|TRBV7-2|NA|14|TRBJ2-5
TGTGCCAGCAGCTTATCGACTGAACTTGAGACCCAGTACTTC
CASSLSTELETQYF
>TRBD1|TRBV7-3|NA|15|TRBJ2-7
TGTGCCAGCAGCCCGGACAGGGGGGCAGGCTACGAGCAGTACTTC
CASSPDRGAGYEQYF
>TRBD2|TRBV7-3|few|16|TRBJ2-3
TGTGCCAGCAGCTTAGGTCTAGCGGGAGGGTCCGATACGCAGTATTTT
CASSLGLAGGSDTQYF
>NA|TRBV18|NA|15|TRBJ2-1
TGTGCCAGCTCATTTGCGGTTTCCCTACACAATGAGCAGTTCTTC
CASSFAVSLHNEQFF
>NA|TRBV19|NA|11|TRBJ2-7
TGTGCCAGTAGTACCCCCCGCGAGCAGTACTTC
CASSTPREQYF
>NA|TRBV11-2|once|12|TRBJ2-2
TGTGCCAGCAGCTTTTCGACCGGGGAGCTGTTTTTT
CASSFSTGELFF
>TRBD2|TRBV6-1|NA|14|TRBJ2-1
TGTGCCAGCAGTGAAGGGACTAGTCACAATGAGCAGTTCTTC
CASSEGTSHNEQFF
>TRBD2|TRBV4-3|NA|16|TRBJ2-1
TGCGCCAGCAGCCAGATAGCGGGACGTTCCTACAATGAGCAGTTCTTC
CASSQIAGRSYNEQFF
>NA|TRBV4-3|NA|17|TRBJ2-7
TGCGCCAGCAGCCAAGATCTTGGAGGGACAGCTTCCTACGAGCAGTACTTC
CASSQDLGGTASYEQYF
>TRBD1|TRBV28|NA|13|TRBJ1-2
TGTGCCAGCAACGTGGGACAGAATTATGGCTACACCTTC
CASNVGQNYGYTF
>NA|TRBV2|NA|13|TRBJ1-2
TGTGCCAGCAGTGCACTCTCTAACTATGGCTACACCTTC
CASSALSNYGYTF
>NA|TRBV28|NA|12|TRBJ1-2
TGTGCCAGCAGGCAAGCTGGCTATGGCTACACCTTC
CASRQAGYGYTF
>TRBD2|TRBV6-2/TRBV6-3|few|15|TRBJ2-5
TGTGCCAGCAGTTACTCGGGACTAGGGAGAGAGACCCAGTACTTC
CASSYSGLGRETQYF
>TRBD2|TRBV7-8|NA|19|TRBJ2-3
TGTGCCAGCAGCCCTCTCCTAGCGGGAGGAGAGGTGGGGGGGGATACGCAGTATTTT
CASSPLLAGGEVGGDTQYF
>TRBD2|TRBV4-1|NA|18|TRBJ2-7
TGCGCCAGCAGCCAAGAAATGGGGGGAGGGCCGTTGTGGCGCGAGCAGTACTTC
CASSQEMGGGPLWREQYF
>NA|TRBV7-9|NA|16|TRBJ2-1
TGTGCCAGCAGCCCTAGGACTAACAAGGCGTACAATGAGCAGTTCTTC
CASSPRTNKAYNEQFF
>NA|TRBV4-3|NA|16|TRBJ1-3
TGCGCCAGCAGCCAAGAGCCCCAGGGGCGCGGAAACACCATATATTTT
CASSQEPQGRGNTIYF